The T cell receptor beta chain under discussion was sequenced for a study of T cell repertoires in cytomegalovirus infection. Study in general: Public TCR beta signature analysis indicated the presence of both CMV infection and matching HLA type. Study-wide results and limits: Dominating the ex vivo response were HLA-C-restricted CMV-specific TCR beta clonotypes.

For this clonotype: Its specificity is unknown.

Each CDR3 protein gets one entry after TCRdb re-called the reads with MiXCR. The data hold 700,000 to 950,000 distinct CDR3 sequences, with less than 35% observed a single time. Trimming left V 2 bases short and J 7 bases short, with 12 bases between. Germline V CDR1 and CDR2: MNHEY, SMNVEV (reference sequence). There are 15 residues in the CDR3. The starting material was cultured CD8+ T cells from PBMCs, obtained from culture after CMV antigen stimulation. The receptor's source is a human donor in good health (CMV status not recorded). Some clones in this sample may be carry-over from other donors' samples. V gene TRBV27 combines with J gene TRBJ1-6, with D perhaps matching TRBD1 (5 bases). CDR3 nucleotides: TGTGCCAGCAGTTTAAGGGGCGCTTCCAATTCACCCCTCCACTTT. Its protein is CASSLRGASNSPLHF.